This TCR beta chain was recorded in a study of CD8+CD57+ T cells in acquired aplastic anemia. Overall study results and limits: It was found that more than 25 CD8+ CDR3 sequences were shared between patients and controls. Controls and patients did not differ significantly in CD8+ Simpson's diversity.

The germline V and J ends were trimmed by 0 bases and 4 bases, with 13 bases remaining between them. The CDR3 has 14 residues. Germline V gene sequence: CDR1 DFQATT, CDR2 SNEGSKA (reference sequence). In its sample, this clonotype was seen a few times. Its target is unknown. Genomic DNA, serving as template, underwent TCR beta VDJ and CDR3 profiling. In TCRdb, the reads were re-called with MiXCR into one record per CDR3 protein. Of approximately 160,000 distinct CDR3 sequences listed, roughly 45% are singletons. The chain couples TRBV20-1 to TRBJ2-7, with TRBD2 as a possible D gene (5 bases). The source is a human donor in good health. Sequencing was done on a sample of sorted CD4+, CD8+, or CD8+CD57+ T cells (not recorded which) from PBMCs. The CDR3 DNA sequence: TGCAGTGCTAGAGACTGGTCGGGAAGGTACGAGCAGTACTTC. It specifies CSARDWSGRYEQYF.